This T cell receptor (beta chain) was sequenced during a study of metastatic and nonmetastatic thyroid tumors. On this clone: What it binds is not known.

This CDR3 spans 14 amino acids. V lost 3 bases and J lost 4; bases outside the gene matches: 6. Per the germline V gene, CDR1 is DFQATT and CDR2 is SNEGSKA (reference sequence). MiXCR re-clonotyped the PCR reads for TCRdb. The sample shows 7,500 to 9,500 clones, approximately 40% of them seen only once. All patients reached thyroid surgery having received no treatment beforehand. Study-wide points: Compared with benign nodules, malignant thyroid tumors were reported to have significantly higher TCR beta diversity in both blood and tumor.

Specimen: tumor tissue. The receptor's source is a female donor with papillary thyroid cancer or a benign thyroid nodule (not recorded which). Some clones in this sample may be carry-over from other donors' samples. The V and J genes are TRBV20-1 and TRBJ2-7, with 10 bases that match TRBD2. CDR3 protein: CSARLLAGSYEQYF. CDR3 sequence (DNA): TGCAGTGCTAGGCTACTAGCGGGATCATACGAGCAGTACTTC.